This TCR beta chain was captured in a study of CD8 T cells in Susac syndrome. From blood CD8+ and CD4+ T cells, TCR beta sequences were generated. Bulk CD8+ and CD4+ cells came from magnetic negative isolation; CD8+ TEMRA by FACS. CDR1 SGHVS and CDR2 FNYEAQ come from the germline V gene. The CDR3 consists of 15 residues. V trimming: 6 bases; J trimming: 7 bases; junction bases outside the gene matches: 11. Random hexamers were used to reverse transcribe the RNA input (roughly 0.5 to 1 ug). MiXCR, run by TCRdb on the immunoSEQ multiplex PCR reads, gives a single entry per CDR3 protein. The top ten hold 0.09% to 0.15% of the sample, which has some 450,000 distinct CDR3 sequences, more than 80% seen once.

The source of this sequence is a human donor with multiple sclerosis. The chain couples TRBV7-6 to TRBJ1-5; TRBD1 aligns across 8 bases. Specimen: CD8+ T cells from PBMCs. In DNA, the CDR3 is TGTGCCAGCAGTCAGGGGGCAGGGGGCGGGCAGCCCCAGCATTTT. It yields the protein CASSQGAGGGQPQHF.